This T cell receptor (beta chain) was captured in a study of PD-L1 blockade in urothelial cancer. Study details: Prior exposure to chemotherapy in patients amounted to 0 to 3 regimens received. T cells numbered a median of about 140,000 in the blood samples.

Some clones are missing from TCRdb's copy, which holds only in-frame ones; the method was immunoSEQ multiplex PCR. The data hold tens of thousands of clones, with 81% observed a single time. Overall study findings and caveats: Below-median TCR clonality that was measured in pretreatment blood predicted better survival.

Samples were collected from each patient before treatment and during treatment. Each patient gave between 1 and 8 of them in total. From germline, CDR1 is MDHEN and CDR2 SYDVKM. V dropped 8 bases and J dropped 6; count of bases not matched to a gene: 9. The CDR3 has 13 amino acids. A note on this clone: Antigen: not known.

The sequences come from PBMCs, collected around atezolizumab (anti-PD-L1) treatment. This chain uses TRBV28 with TRBJ2-7; 8 bases align to TRBD2. This sequence originates from a man aged 65 to 79 with urothelial cancer. CDR3 bases: TGTGCCAGCCACGGGAGGGGGGGCTCCGAGCAGTACTTC. Translating it yields CASHGRGGSEQYF.